These T cell receptor beta chains were read from a single sample in a study of blood T cell repertoires in COVID-19. Only in-frame clones appear in the TCRdb table, and some are missing; sequencing was by immunoSEQ multiplex PCR. The sample records about 310,000 clones, roughly 89% being singletons. The source material was PBMCs or T cells enriched from blood (not recorded which). Receptors were obtained from a man between 60 and 75 years old who had recovered from COVID-19. Each CDR3 is given with its conserved first and last residue. D genes are given only for firm matches. The listing skips clone size in some rows; elsewhere it reads once, few, many or a size class.

-	TRBV7-2	TRBJ2-7	-	CASSLNMGASYEQYF	TGTGCCAGCAGCCTAAACATGGGGGCCTCCTACGAGCAGTACTTC
-	TRBV6-5	TRBJ2-1	TRBD1	CASSRDRGPYNEQFF	TGTGCCAGCAGCCGGGACAGGGGTCCTTACAATGAGCAGTTCTTC
few	TRBV7-2	TRBJ2-1	-	CASSLVTGFSNEQFF	TGTGCCAGCAGCTTAGTCACAGGGTTCTCTAATGAGCAGTTCTTC
-	TRBV3-1/TRBV3-2	TRBJ2-3	-	CASSPEYLGAQYF	TGTGCCAGCAGCCCCGAGTACTTAGGGGCGCAGTATTTT
-	TRBV7-2	TRBJ1-2	-	CASSGGAEEGYTF	TGTGCCAGCAGCGGTGGGGCGGAAGAGGGCTACACCTTC
-	TRBV7-2	TRBJ1-4	-	CASSLGGWGEKLFF	TGTGCCAGCAGCTTAGGAGGGTGGGGTGAAAAACTGTTTTTT
-	TRBV5-4	TRBJ2-2	TRBD2	CASSSSSGRAGELFF	TGTGCCAGCAGCTCTTCTAGCGGGAGGGCCGGGGAGCTGTTTTTT
-	TRBV7-2	TRBJ1-6	-	CASSLVGREDSPLHF	TGTGCCAGCAGCTTAGTGGGGAGGGAAGATTCACCCCTCCACTTT
-	TRBV24-1	TRBJ2-2	TRBD2	CATSDPSGESTGELFF	TGTGCCACCAGTGATCCTAGCGGGGAGAGCACCGGGGAGCTGTTTTTT
-	TRBV2	TRBJ2-5	-	CASSELGATQETQYF	TGTGCCAGCAGTGAACTAGGGGCGACCCAAGAGACCCAGTACTTC
-	TRBV28	TRBJ2-1	TRBD2	CASSITAAGTSGRSEQFF	TGTGCCAGCAGTATTACAGCTGCCGGGACTAGCGGGAGGAGTGAGCAGTTCTTC
-	TRBV11-2	TRBJ2-3	TRBD2	CASSLSSGRTDTQYF	TGTGCCAGCAGCTTATCTAGCGGGAGAACAGATACGCAGTATTTT
-	TRBV24-1	TRBJ2-7	-	CATSDSRVTEQYF	TGTGCCACCAGTGATAGCAGGGTTACCGAGCAGTACTTC
-	TRBV24-1	TRBJ2-1	-	CATSDPDRTQLIGQFF	TGTGCCACCAGTGACCCCGACAGGACCCAACTAATCGGGCAGTTCTTC
once	TRBV7-9	TRBJ2-3	TRBD2	CASSHRTSGSSTDTQYF	TGTGCCAGCAGCCACCGGACTAGCGGGTCTAGCACAGATACGCAGTATTTT
-	TRBV24-1	TRBJ2-1	TRBD2	CATSDPSGTSYNEQFF	TGTGCCACCAGTGACCCTAGCGGGACCTCCTACAATGAGCAGTTCTTC
-	TRBV19	TRBJ1-1	-	CASSIYEGVNTEAFF	TGTGCCAGTAGTATCTACGAGGGGGTGAACACTGAAGCTTTCTTT
-	TRBV19	TRBJ2-1	TRBD2	CASSMAGTRDYNEQFF	TGTGCCAGTAGTATGGCGGGGACTAGAGACTACAATGAGCAGTTCTTC
-	TRBV27	TRBJ2-2	-	CASSLRGTNTGELFF	TGTGCCAGCAGTTTACGCGGTACGAACACCGGGGAGCTGTTTTTT
-	TRBV28	TRBJ2-1	TRBD2	CASRPGLAGGNEQFF	TGTGCCAGCAGACCCGGACTAGCGGGAGGCAATGAGCAGTTCTTC
-	TRBV12-3/TRBV12-4	TRBJ1-1	TRBD1	CASSLTGVSEAFF	TGTGCCAGCAGTTTAACAGGGGTTTCTGAAGCTTTCTTT
once	TRBV13	TRBJ1-1	-	CASSLRGRNTEAFF	TGTGCCAGCAGCTTAAGAGGCAGGAACACTGAAGCTTTCTTT
-	TRBV5-1	TRBJ1-1	TRBD1	CASSSIVGDRGAEAFF	TGCGCCAGCAGCTCAATAGTAGGGGACAGGGGCGCTGAAGCTTTCTTT
few	TRBV28	TRBJ1-3	-	CASSLPRASGNTIYF	TGTGCCAGCAGTTTACCCAGGGCCTCTGGAAACACCATATATTTT
-	TRBV7-9	TRBJ1-6	TRBD1	CASSPTGDSPLHF	TGTGCCAGCAGCCCGACAGGGGATTCACCCCTCCACTTT
-	TRBV13	TRBJ1-6	TRBD1	CASSSTRTGGSSPLHF	TGTGCCAGCAGCTCTACCCGGACAGGTGGTAGTTCACCCCTCCACTTT
-	TRBV20-1	TRBJ1-1	-	CSASRDTEAFF	TGCAGTGCCTCCCGGGACACTGAAGCTTTCTTT
-	TRBV7-8	TRBJ2-3	TRBD2	CASSTRLAGATDTQYF	TGTGCCAGCAGCACTCGCCTGGCGGGAGCGACAGATACGCAGTATTTT
-	TRBV6-5	TRBJ2-7	TRBD2	CASSFSPGTSYEQYF	TGTGCCAGCAGTTTCTCTCCCGGGACTAGCTACGAGCAGTACTTC
few	TRBV6-5	TRBJ1-5	-	CASSYGREVNQPQHF	TGTGCCAGCAGTTACGGGCGGGAGGTCAATCAGCCCCAGCATTTT
-	TRBV5-7	TRBJ2-3	-	CASSSSTRGTDTQYF	TGTGCCAGCAGCTCTTCTACCCGGGGAACAGATACGCAGTATTTT
-	TRBV5-6	TRBJ2-5	-	CASSPRASLRETQYF	TGTGCCAGCAGCCCTAGGGCTAGCCTCAGGGAGACCCAGTACTTC
-	TRBV9	TRBJ2-5	TRBD2	CASSLGLAEQETQYF	TGTGCCAGCAGCCTTGGGCTAGCGGAGCAAGAGACCCAGTACTTC
-	TRBV19	TRBJ1-1	-	CASSIWGSTNTEAFF	TGTGCCAGTAGTATCTGGGGCAGTACCAACACTGAAGCTTTCTTT
few	TRBV19	TRBJ1-5	TRBD1	CASRMTGSSNQPQHF	TGTGCCAGTAGGATGACAGGGTCCAGCAATCAGCCCCAGCATTTT
-	TRBV7-8	TRBJ1-2	-	CASSLAGGHPIYGYTF	TGTGCCAGCAGCCTAGCGGGGGGTCATCCTATCTATGGCTACACCTTC
-	TRBV11-2	TRBJ2-5	TRBD1	CASSGGQGGSQYF	TGTGCCAGCAGCGGGGGACAGGGGGGATCCCAGTACTTC
-	TRBV7-9	TRBJ2-7	-	CASSSRSTATYEQYF	TGTGCCAGCAGCTCCAGATCGACAGCAACCTACGAGCAGTACTTC
-	TRBV3-1/TRBV3-2	TRBJ2-1	TRBD2	CASSQNREREVPKYEQFF	TGTGCCAGCAGCCAAAATCGGGAGCGGGAGGTCCCTAAATATGAGCAGTTCTTC
-	TRBV3-1/TRBV3-2	TRBJ2-7	-	CASSQGQGNSYF	TGTGCCAGCAGCCAAGGTCAGGGGAATTCGTACTTC
-	TRBV10-3	TRBJ2-7	-	CAISANSYEQYF	TGTGCCATCAGTGCAAACTCCTACGAGCAGTACTTC